The next 21 T cell receptor beta chains were all read from a single sample in a study of response to subunit inactivated influenza vaccine listed by TCRdb under 2018. The time point label here, explained by the study, means: 45 days after influenza vaccine administration. The library was made by RT-PCR. The data were produced on an Illumina HiSeq 2500. TCRdb redid the processing of the public reads, applying fastp at Q25 and MiXCR, and retained in-frame beta chains. Rows are combined by CDR3 protein, so each entry shows the most common genes and DNA. The sample yields more than 400,000 distinct CDR3 sequences; roughly 11% were counted once. Roughly 12% of the sample lies in the top ten. Sequenced material: PBMCs from blood, taken roughly 48 days after vaccination. These receptors were taken from a man aged 45-65 years who received an inactivated influenza vaccine. Donor details come from another sample of the same person, matched by shared clones.

The V gene is TRBV20-1, the J gene TRBJ2-7; TRBD1 agrees at 7 bases. Germline CDR1 reads DFQATT; CDR2 reads SNEGSKA (reference sequence). The CDR3 runs 14 residues. The junction had 10 bases not matched to a gene; V was cut back by 4 bases and J by 4 bases. CDR3 residues: CSATADRVMYEQYF. In DNA form, the CDR3 reads TGCAGTGCTACCGCAGACAGGGTAATGTACGAGCAGTACTTC.

This clonotype appeared a few times. The chain uses TRBV20-1 and TRBJ2-1; 14 bases map to TRBD2. The CDR3 loop spans 15 amino acids. Germline V lookup: CDR1 DFQATT, CDR2 SNEGSKA (reference sequence). V gave up 3 bases and J gave up 8 bases; unmatched junction bases: 6. CDR3: CSASWGLAGEYEQFF. The CDR3 coding sequence is TGCAGTGCTAGCTGGGGACTAGCGGGGGAATATGAGCAGTTCTTC.

Only a few counts were recorded for this clonotype. The J gene is TRBJ2-7, the V gene TRBV6-1, with D unclear. The CDR3 sequence is 15 residues long. The germline CDR1 and CDR2 sequences are MNHNS and SASEGT. Deletions cut 8 bases from V and 6 bases from J, with 23 bases between. The CDR3 here is CASRAVDRSGGEQYF. The CDR3 DNA reads TGTGCCAGCCGGGCCGTGGATAGGTCTGGTGGCGAGCAGTACTTC.

This clonotype came up many times. V gene TRBV3-1 combines with J gene TRBJ2-7; 13 bases match TRBD2. Germline V lookup: CDR1 LGHDT, CDR2 YNNKEL (reference sequence). After removal of 5 bases from V and 7 bases from J, the junction contained 11 bases not matched to a gene. CDR3 length: 16 amino acids. The CDR3 coding sequence is TGTGCCAGCAGCTATTACGGACTAGCGGGAGTTGAGGAGCAGTACTTC. Translating it yields CASSYYGLAGVEEQYF.

This clonotype showed up just a few times. The J gene is TRBJ2-2, the V gene TRBV4-3, with no clear D. This CDR3 comprises 17 residues. Germline lookup yields CDR1 LGHNA and CDR2 YSLEER. V was pared by 3 bases and J by 4 bases, with 18 bases between. CDR3 amino acids: CASSQRSWDLSTGELFF. The CDR3 DNA is TGCGCCAGCAGCCAGCGTAGCTGGGATCTGAGCACCGGGGAGCTGTTTTTT.

This clonotype has at least ten counts. The V gene is TRBV12-3 or TRBV12-4, the J gene TRBJ2-7; tentative D call: TRBD1 (6 bases). The CDR3 is 13 residues long. V lost 5 bases, J lost 2 bases, and 10 bases lay in between. The CDR3 DNA reads as TGTGCCAGCAGTACAGGGAAGGCCTACGAGCAGTACTTC. Protein: CASSTGKAYEQYF.

This clonotype was detected ten times or more. The V gene is TRBV5-1, the J gene TRBJ2-1; 9 bases are a match to TRBD2. Germline trimming cut 4 bases from V and 2 bases from J; bases unmatched to any gene: 4. Germline lookup yields CDR1 SGHRS and CDR2 YFSETQ. The CDR3 runs 15 residues. The CDR3 nucleotides read TGCGCCAGCAGCGCCCCTAGCGGGACCTACAATGAGCAGTTCTTC. Translation gives CASSAPSGTYNEQFF.

This clonotype was seen a few times. The rearrangement links TRBV4-3 to TRBJ2-3; D call uncertain. This CDR3 contains 13 residues. Germline V gene sequence: CDR1 LGHNA, CDR2 YSLEER. Deletions cut 1 base from V and 6 bases from J, with 8 bases between. The CDR3 nucleotides read TGCGCCAGCAGCCAAGCGGCGGCTGATACGCAGTATTTT. This gives the protein CASSQAAADTQYF.

This clonotype was recorded at least ten times. This chain joins TRBV7-2 and TRBJ2-7; D is undetermined. CDR1 is SGHTA, CDR2 FQGNSA, per germline. This CDR3 is built from 13 residues. V was cut by 3 bases and J by 7 bases, with 13 bases left in between. CDR3 amino acids: CASSLGWAGEQYF. The CDR3 nucleotides are TGTGCCAGCAGCTTGGGTTGGGCCGGGGAGCAGTACTTC.

The chain is built from TRBV6-1 and TRBJ2-7, with a weak D call TRBD1 (6 bases). The CDR3 length is 16 residues. Looked up from germline, CDR1 is MNHNS and CDR2 is SASEGT. V was cut by 5 bases and J by 2 bases, with 19 bases left in between. CDR3 sequence: CASSRLGQTPTYEQYF. The CDR3 DNA reads as TGTGCCAGCAGTCGTCTAGGACAGACCCCAACCTACGAGCAGTACTTC.

This clonotype occurred many times. The V call is TRBV20-1, the J call TRBJ2-1; D call uncertain. The CDR3 contains 11 residues. V shed 0 bases and J shed 9 bases, with 6 bases lying between them. The germline CDR1 and CDR2 sequences are DFQATT and SNEGSKA (reference sequence). The CDR3 sequence: CSARDVGEQFF. The CDR3 DNA reads TGCAGTGCTAGAGACGTGGGTGAGCAGTTCTTC.

CDR3 DNA sequence: TGTGCCAGCATGCGGGGGAGCTCCTACGAGCAGTACTTC. Amino acids: CASMRGSSYEQYF. This chain links TRBV6-1 with TRBJ2-7; 7 positions agree with TRBD2. From germline, CDR1 is MNHNS and CDR2 SASEGT. J gave up 0 bases and V 7 bases, and 3 bases lay outside the gene matches. This CDR3 comprises 13 residues.

This clonotype has more than one count but fewer than ten. This chain uses TRBV12-3 or TRBV12-4 with TRBJ1-2; D not certain. V lost 4 bases to trimming and J lost 0 bases, with 6 bases between them. The CDR3 contains 13 residues. CDR3 nucleotides: TGTGCCAGCAGTTCCCAGACTAACTATGGCTACACCTTC. Translation: CASSSQTNYGYTF.

Concerning this clonotype: A much larger clone lies one base from this, so it may be a read error. The CDR3 DNA reads TGTGTCAGCAGTGAGTCGGTCAGGGCGGAGATCACAGATACGCAGTATTTT. As protein: CVSSESVRAEITDTQYF. The V call is TRBV10-3, the J call TRBJ2-3, with D possibly matching TRBD1 (5 bases). The CDR3 consists of 17 residues. Germline V gene sequence: CDR1 ENHRY, CDR2 SYGVKD.

This clonotype was counted between two and nine times. V and J are TRBV4-3 and TRBJ2-3; 9 bases align to TRBD2. CDR1 is LGHNA and CDR2 is YSLEER in the germline V gene. Trimming cost V 0 bases and J 4 bases; bases outside gene matches: 5. The CDR3 is made up of 16 amino acids. The CDR3 protein is CASSQEAGGWADTQYF. The CDR3 coding sequence is TGCGCCAGCAGCCAAGAAGCGGGGGGCTGGGCAGATACGCAGTATTTT.

This clonotype was counted between two and nine times. The V gene is TRBV11-2, the J gene TRBJ1-6, with 8 bases aligning to TRBD1. Trimming cost V 1 base and J 8 bases; bases outside gene matches: 4. CDR1 is SGHAT, CDR2 FQNNGV, per germline. This CDR3 is built from 15 residues. The CDR3 protein is CASSLGQGAYSPLHF. The CDR3 DNA follows: TGTGCCAGCAGCTTAGGTCAGGGGGCATATTCACCCCTCCACTTT. Combining the CDR3 with reference TRBV11-2 and TRBJ1-6 gives the whole variable domain EAGVAQSPRYKIIEKRQSVAFWCNPISGHATLYWYQQILGQGPKLLIQFQNNGVVDDSQLPKDRFSAERLKGVDSTLKIQPAKLEDSAVYLCASSLGQGAYSPLHFGNGTRLTVT.

The V call is TRBV5-1, the J call TRBJ1-2; 8 bases are shared with TRBD1. Germline V gene data show CDR1 as SGHRS and CDR2 as YFSETQ. This CDR3 has 15 amino acids. V dropped 4 bases and J dropped 2; count of bases not matched to a gene: 7. The CDR3 bases are TGCGCCAGCAGCGAGATCCCAGGGGGCAACTATGGCTACACCTTC. It translates to CASSEIPGGNYGYTF. Drawing the rest from reference TRBV5-1 and TRBJ1-2, the complete variable domain is KAGVTQTPRYLIKTRGQQVTLSCSPISGHRSVSWYQQTPGQGLQFLFEYFSETQRNKGNFPGRFSGRQFSNSRSEMNVSTLELGDSALYLCASSEIPGGNYGYTFGSGTRLTVV.

The sample holds a few counts of this clonotype. This chain connects TRBV20-1 to TRBJ1-3; possibly TRBD1 for D (6 bases). Trimming took 6 bases from V and 8 from J, leaving 17 bases between them. Germline lookup yields CDR1 DFQATT and CDR2 SNEGSKA (reference sequence). The CDR3 length is 13 residues. The CDR3 here is CSARTGHQDTIYF. Written as DNA, the CDR3 is TGCAGTGCGAGGACGGGACACCAGGACACCATATATTTT.

The chain uses TRBV7-2 and TRBJ2-1; D unresolved. In germline, CDR1 is SGHTA, CDR2 FQGNSA. This CDR3 has 13 amino acids. V was cut by 5 bases and J by 5 bases, with 10 bases left in between. CDR3 coding DNA: TGTGCCAGCAGCAGACGGCAAAACAATGAGCAGTTCTTC. Amino acid sequence: CASSRRQNNEQFF.

This clonotype was observed many times. This chain joins TRBV6-5 and TRBJ2-2; D gene unclear. Trimming shortened V by 7 bases and J by 7 bases, and 13 bases separated the two germline ends. CDR3 length: 13 amino acids. CDR1 is MNHEY, CDR2 SVGAGI, per germline. The CDR3 bases are TGTGCCAGCAATTTACGTGGGGTCGGGGAGCTGTTTTTT. This encodes CASNLRGVGELFF.

This clonotype has just a few counts. The J gene is TRBJ1-1, the V gene TRBV2, with TRBD1 identical over 7 bases. V was pared by 6 bases and J by 0 bases, with 4 bases of the junction left unmatched. This CDR3 has 14 amino acids. Germline values: CDR1 SNHLY, CDR2 FYNNEI. The CDR3 region has the DNA TGTGCCAGCAGAGTGGGACAGATGAACACTGAAGCTTTCTTT. Its translation is CASRVGQMNTEAFF.